This T cell receptor beta chain was found in a study of human T cells and chemical hapten exposure. Germline V CDR1 and CDR2: SNHLY, FYNNEI. V was clipped by 7 bases and J by 2 bases, with 14 bases between them. This CDR3 contains 14 residues. Time point of the sample: healthy volunteer bleed at 2 weeks. Extraction of total RNA was performed on unfractionated whole blood. As the library was built, unique molecular identifiers were attached to individual cDNA molecules. TCRdb reanalysed the RACE reads using MiXCR and keeps one entry per CDR3 protein. Here the sample spans some 50,000 distinct CDR3 sequences, roughly 4% being singletons.

The chain employs TRBV2 and TRBJ1-2; perhaps TRBD1 as D (5 bases). The TCR sequence derives from a female donor in good health. Some clones in this sample may be carry-over from other donors' samples. Sequencing input: whole blood. CDR3 sequence reads: CASTRPPGNYGYTF. As DNA, the CDR3 is TGTGCCAGCACCAGGCCCCCAGGGAACTATGGCTACACCTTC.